This T cell receptor (beta chain) derives from a study of cytomegalovirus exposure and HLA in healthy donors. This clone showed up just once. Its antigen remains unidentified. Mismatch with germline at one junction end may stem from a read error. Germline-derived CDR1 and CDR2 are SGHRS and YFSETQ. CDR3 size: 15 residues. Whole-study findings and limits: Three chains linked to CMV were shown in vitro to be specific for CMV antigens. Sequencing depth across donors, presence/absence analyses assumed, was roughly uniform. Only CMV serostatus was available as immune exposure information.

PCR primers comprised 60 Vbeta and 13 Jbeta primers. Only in-frame clones appear in the TCRdb table, and some are missing; sequencing was by immunoSEQ multiplex PCR. The repertoire has roughly 220,000 clones, 79% of them found once; the top ten carry approximately 1.5%. The sample consisted of PBMCs. This sequence was found in a man aged 45-65 years in good health and CMV-seronegative. This chain uses TRBV5-1 with TRBJ2-1, with 8 positions matching TRBD2. The CDR3 sequence: CASRLSGSSYSEQFF. The CDR3, as DNA: TGCGCCAGCAGGCTCAGCGGGAGCTCCTACAGTGAGCAGTTCTTC.